Shown below are 26 T cell receptor beta chains from a single sample sequenced in a study of T cell repertoires in cytomegalovirus infection. Via MiXCR, TCRdb re-called the reads, giving one row per CDR3 protein. Among approximately 150,000 distinct CDR3 sequences, roughly 18% were seen once, and the ten largest hold under 20%. Specimen: CD8+ T cells from PBMCs. These TCRs come from a human donor in good health (CMV status not recorded). Some clones in this sample may be carry-over from other donors' samples.

This clonotype was seen only a few times. J is TRBJ1-3 and V is TRBV5-6; D remains ambiguous. CDR3 length: 14 residues. CDR1 is SGHDT, CDR2 YYEEEE, per germline. V gave up 0 bases and J gave up 9 bases, with 13 bases separating them. The CDR3 DNA sequence: TGTGCCAGCAGCTTGGGTCAGGTGTTTCGCACCATATATTTT. Protein: CASSLGQVFRTIYF. The complete variable domain, with remaining parts taken from reference TRBV5-6 and TRBJ1-3, reads DAGVTQSPTHLIKTRGQQVTLRCSPKSGHDTVSWYQQALGQGPQFIFQYYEEEERQRGNFPDRFSGHQFPNYSSELNVNALLLGDSALYLCASSLGQVFRTIYFGEGSWLTVV.

This clonotype was seen only a few times. This chain joins TRBV28 and TRBJ2-7; the D is unclear. Trimming stripped 6 bases from V and 3 bases from J, with 9 bases between. The germline V gene has CDR1 MDHEN and CDR2 SYDVKM. The length of the CDR3 is 12 residues. The CDR3 nucleotides are TGTGCCAGCAGCCCCGAAGGCTACGAGCAGTACTTC. It is translated as CASSPEGYEQYF.

This clonotype was counted between two and nine times. The chain combines TRBV28 with TRBJ2-1; D unclear. The germline CDR1 and CDR2 sequences are MDHEN and SYDVKM. The CDR3 sequence is 16 residues long. Trimming took 6 bases from V and 0 from J, leaving 15 bases between them. CDR3 sequence (DNA): TGTGCCAGCAGGGCCCTGCTGAGGAGCTCCTACAATGAGCAGTTCTTC. Protein product: CASRALLRSSYNEQFF.

This clonotype showed up just a few times. The V call is TRBV7-9, the J call TRBJ2-5, with a tentative D call TRBD2 (6 bases). The V end was cut by 5 bases, the J end by 5 bases, with 12 bases between. Germline CDR1 and CDR2: SEHNR and FQNEAQ (reference sequence). The CDR3 is made up of 13 amino acids. The CDR3 here is CASSTSIGETQYF. Here the CDR3 DNA reads TGTGCCAGCAGCACTAGCATCGGGGAGACCCAGTACTTC.

With respect to this clonotype: This may be a read error: a much more frequent sequence differs by one nucleotide. The gene calls are TRBV7-8 and TRBJ2-1, with 9 positions matching TRBD2. The germline V gene encodes CDR1 SGHVS and CDR2 FQNEAQ. This CDR3 comprises 15 residues. In DNA, the CDR3 is TGTGCCAGCAGCGCGTCCGGGACTAGCTACAATGAGCTGTTCTTC. This encodes CASSASGTSYNELFF.

Here the CDR3 reads CASSDRQYNNEQFF. The CDR3 DNA is TGTGCCAGCAGCGACCGTCAATACAACAATGAGCAGTTCTTC. This chain joins TRBV6-5 and TRBJ2-1; no clear D. The CDR3 is 14 residues long. The germline CDR1 and CDR2 sequences are MNHEY and SVGAGI. V lost 6 bases and J lost 5, with 14 bases in between.

This clonotype was recorded a few times. This rearrangement joins TRBV25-1 to TRBJ1-2; D not certain. The CDR3 length is 14 residues. The germline gives CDR1 MGHDK, CDR2 SYGVNS. V was cut by 6 bases and J by 0 bases, with 11 bases left in between. CDR3 DNA sequence: TGTGCCAGCAGCCACAGCCTTTCTAACTATGGCTACACCTTC. This encodes CASSHSLSNYGYTF.

This clonotype has only a few counts. The gene calls are TRBV29-1 and TRBJ2-1; the D gene is possibly TRBD2 (6 bases). The V gene's germline CDR1 is SQVTM and CDR2 ANQGSEA. The CDR3 consists of 14 residues. Trimming removed 4 bases from V and 0 bases from J, with 10 bases in between. CDR3: CSVVWDSSYNEQFF. The CDR3 coding sequence is TGCAGCGTTGTATGGGACTCCTCCTACAATGAGCAGTTCTTC.

The CDR3 is CASRLGDGYTF. The DNA for the CDR3 is TGTGCCAGCCGCCTCGGCGACGGCTACACCTTC. The V and J genes are TRBV12-3 or TRBV12-4 and TRBJ1-2; no definite D call. V was trimmed by 8 bases and J by 8 bases, leaving 12 bases between them. The CDR3 consists of 11 residues.

This clonotype was detected only a few times. The rearrangement joins TRBV28 to TRBJ2-2; D is perhaps TRBD2 (5 bases). V was cut by 8 bases and J by 7 bases, with 8 bases left in between. CDR1 MDHEN and CDR2 SYDVKM come from the germline V gene. The CDR3 runs 11 residues. CDR3 in DNA: TGTGCCAGCGAAGGAGGCGGGGAGCTGTTTTTT. It codes for CASEGGGELFF.

This chain links TRBV7-8 with TRBJ2-1; D perhaps matches TRBD2 (6 bases). The CDR3 length is 16 residues. Germline V gene lookup returns CDR1 SGHVS and CDR2 FQNEAQ. Trimming stripped 5 bases from V and 9 bases from J, with 23 bases between. CDR3 residues: CASSAPGWGELGEQFF. The CDR3 DNA follows: TGTGCCAGCAGCGCACCCGGGTGGGGGGAGTTAGGTGAGCAGTTCTTC.

This clonotype was found a few times. V is TRBV6-5 and J is TRBJ2-1; 9 nucleotides match TRBD1. Germline V lookup: CDR1 MNHEY, CDR2 SVGAGI. This CDR3 has 14 amino acids. V was pared by 5 bases and J by 7 bases, with 6 bases of the junction left unmatched. The CDR3 DNA reads TGTGCCAGCAGTCCGGGACAGGGCAAGAATGAGCAGTTCTTC. Amino acids: CASSPGQGKNEQFF.

This chain joins TRBV4-1 and TRBJ2-1, with D unclear. The V gene's germline CDR1 is MGHRA and CDR2 YSYEKL. V shed 2 bases and J shed 4 bases, with 6 bases lying between them. The CDR3 contains 13 residues. CDR3 protein: CASSQYTYNEQFF. The DNA for the CDR3 is TGCGCCAGCAGCCAATACACTTACAATGAGCAGTTCTTC.

This chain uses TRBV20-1 with TRBJ2-1; D is possibly TRBD1 (6 bases). The germline V gene has CDR1 DFQATT and CDR2 SNEGSKA (reference sequence). The CDR3 spans 16 residues. The V end was cut by 0 bases, the J end by 6 bases, with 18 bases between. CDR3 region: CSARDLGQGSANEQFF. The DNA for the CDR3 is TGCAGTGCTAGAGATCTGGGGCAGGGGAGTGCCAATGAGCAGTTCTTC.

This clonotype appeared many times. The chain employs TRBV7-6 and TRBJ2-1, with TRBD1 matching 9 bases. The CDR3 covers 17 residues. Trimming removed 5 bases from V and 3 bases from J; junction bases left unmatched: 11. In germline, CDR1 is SGHVS, CDR2 FNYEAQ. CDR3 in DNA: TGTGCCAGCAGCCGTCGATTAGGGACAGGGAGCTACAATGAGCAGTTCTTC. It encodes CASSRRLGTGSYNEQFF.

In its sample, this clonotype was seen a few times. V usage is TRBV28 and J usage is TRBJ2-7; the D gene is possibly TRBD2 (7 bases). V lost 4 bases, J lost 2 bases, and 18 bases lay in between. CDR1 MDHEN and CDR2 SYDVKM come from the germline V gene. This CDR3 region has 16 residues. The CDR3 coding sequence is TGTGCCAGCAGTTCGGAGGGGGGGGGCCTTACCTACGAGCAGTACTTC. This translates into CASSSEGGGLTYEQYF.

This clonotype was observed many times. This sequence joins TRBV7-2 and TRBJ2-2; the match to TRBD2 covers 14 bases. Germline CDR1 reads SGHTA; CDR2 reads FQGNSA. The CDR3 contains 16 residues. The J segment lost 4 bases and the V segment lost 6 bases, leaving 4 bases of the junction unmatched. CDR3 sequence reads: CASRGGLAGGTGELFF. The CDR3 region has the DNA TGTGCCAGCAGGGGAGGACTAGCGGGGGGCACCGGGGAGCTGTTTTTT.

This clonotype was detected only a few times. V usage is TRBV10-3 and J usage is TRBJ2-7, with TRBD1 matching over 8 bases. CDR3 length: 13 residues. Looked up from germline, CDR1 is ENHRY and CDR2 is SYGVKD. With 4 bases clipped from V and 7 bases from J, the junction kept 6 bases outside the gene matches. In DNA form, the CDR3 reads TGTGCCATCAGTGCCCAGGGGGCGAGGGAGCAGTACTTC. Amino acid sequence: CAISAQGAREQYF.

V gene TRBV7-9 combines with J gene TRBJ2-2; D call uncertain. The length of the CDR3 is 13 residues. V shed 0 bases and J shed 5 bases, with 4 bases lying between them. Germline-derived CDR1 and CDR2 are SEHNR and FQNEAQ (reference sequence). The CDR3 DNA reads as TGTGCCAGCAGCTTAGCCAAGACCGGGGAGCTGTTTTTT. This sequence encodes CASSLAKTGELFF.

The chain links TRBV4-1 to TRBJ2-1; the D call may be TRBD1 or TRBD2 (5 bases each). Germline values: CDR1 MGHRA, CDR2 YSYEKL. Trimming removed 1 base at V and 0 bases at J, with 7 bases between. CDR3 length: 15 amino acids. This chain's CDR3 is CASSQAGTSYNEQFF. The DNA for the CDR3 is TGCGCCAGCAGCCAAGCGGGGACCTCCTACAATGAGCAGTTCTTC.

The J gene is TRBJ1-6, the V gene TRBV5-1; D unresolved. Germline V gene lookup returns CDR1 SGHRS and CDR2 YFSETQ. The CDR3 covers 12 residues. Trimming removed 4 bases from V and 5 bases from J, with 4 bases in between. The CDR3 region has the DNA TGCGCCAGCAGCCCGGATAATTCACCCCTCCACTTT. Encoded protein: CASSPDNSPLHF. The entire variable domain, with the rest obtained from reference TRBV5-1 and TRBJ1-6, is as follows: KAGVTQTPRYLIKTRGQQVTLSCSPISGHRSVSWYQQTPGQGLQFLFEYFSETQRNKGNFPGRFSGRQFSNSRSEMNVSTLELGDSALYLCASSPDNSPLHFGNGTRLTVT.

The rearrangement joins TRBV6-1 to TRBJ2-1; 10 nucleotides line up with TRBD2. The CDR3 length is 16 residues. The germline V gene has CDR1 MNHNS and CDR2 SASEGT. V trimming: 0 bases; J trimming: 10 bases; junction bases outside the gene matches: 9. CDR3 residues: CASSEALHLAGDEQFF. The CDR3 nucleotides read TGTGCCAGCAGTGAAGCGCTTCACCTAGCGGGAGACGAGCAGTTCTTC.

In this sample, this clonotype turned up a few times. This chain links TRBV7-9 with TRBJ1-5; 7 nucleotides line up with TRBD1. The J segment lost 5 bases and the V segment lost 2 bases, leaving 3 bases of the junction unmatched. Looked up from germline, CDR1 is SEHNR and CDR2 is FQNEAQ (reference sequence). The length of the CDR3 is 14 residues. The CDR3 DNA reads TGTGCCAGCAGCTTAACAGGGGTGGATCAGCCCCAGCATTTT. This translates into CASSLTGVDQPQHF.

The DNA for the CDR3 is TGTGCCAGCAGCCGCGCCCGGGACCGTATTTTTTCACCCCTCCACTTT. Protein product: CASSRARDRIFSPLHF. The chain uses TRBV4-2 and TRBJ1-6; D is possibly TRBD1 (5 bases). The CDR3 length is 16 residues. With 4 bases removed from V and 9 bases from J, the gap between germline ends came to 19 bases. CDR1 is LGHNA and CDR2 is YNFKEQ in the germline V gene.

The chain combines TRBV9 with TRBJ1-2; D call uncertain. V lost 3 bases and J lost 4, with 7 bases in between. Germline CDR1 reads SGDLS; CDR2 reads YYNGEE. CDR3 length: 12 amino acids. CDR3 coding DNA: TGTGCCAGCAGCGGGACCCCCTATGGCTACACCTTC. Translation: CASSGTPYGYTF.

This clonotype turned up a few times. This CDR3 reads CAISKGGGSYNEQFF. CDR3 DNA: TGTGCCATCTCCAAGGGGGGGGGGTCCTACAATGAGCAGTTCTTC. This chain links TRBV19 with TRBJ2-1, with D possibly being TRBD2 (7 bases). Trimming removed 10 bases from V and 1 base from J, with 17 bases in between. This CDR3 contains 15 residues. The germline V gene has CDR1 LNHDA and CDR2 SQIVND (reference sequence).